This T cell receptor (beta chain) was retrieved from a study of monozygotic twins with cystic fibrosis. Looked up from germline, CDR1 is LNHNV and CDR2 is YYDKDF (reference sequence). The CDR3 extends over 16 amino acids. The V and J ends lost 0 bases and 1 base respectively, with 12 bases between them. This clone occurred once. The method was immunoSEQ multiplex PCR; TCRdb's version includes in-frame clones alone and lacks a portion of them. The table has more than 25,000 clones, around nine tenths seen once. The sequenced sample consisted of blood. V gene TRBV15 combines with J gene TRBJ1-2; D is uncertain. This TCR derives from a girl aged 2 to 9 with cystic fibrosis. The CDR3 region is CATSRDLTAVNYGYTF. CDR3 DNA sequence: TGTGCCACCAGCAGAGACCTCACCGCAGTTAACTATGGCTACACCTTC.